This passage covers 26 T cell receptor beta chains from one sample sequenced in a study of graft-versus-host responses after intestinal transplantation. These receptors lack a known antigen. The repertoire was sequenced with immunoSEQ multiplex PCR; TCRdb's copy has only in-frame clones and lacks some. The data hold about 80,000 clones, with approximately 91% observed a single time. The sample was unstimulated CD4+ T cells sorted from spleen or lymph node cells, taken before intestinal transplant. Receptors originate from a human donor who received an intestinal transplant.

The chain couples TRBV5-4 to TRBJ2-5, with 7 nucleotides matching TRBD2. CDR1 is SGHNT and CDR2 is YYREEE in the germline V gene (reference sequence). Trimming cost V 7 bases and J 4 bases; bases outside gene matches: 4. This CDR3 is 12 amino acids long. The CDR3 protein is CASGGEGETQYF. The DNA for the CDR3 is TGTGCCAGCGGGGGGGAGGGAGAGACCCAGTACTTC.

The V call is TRBV28, the J call TRBJ2-7, with 9 bases matching TRBD1. This CDR3 comprises 14 residues. The germline V gene has CDR1 MDHEN and CDR2 SYDVKM. V dropped 6 bases and J dropped 9; count of bases not matched to a gene: 12. CDR3 in amino acids: CASSTLGDREAQYF. The CDR3 DNA reads TGTGCCAGCAGCACCTTAGGGGACAGGGAGGCGCAGTACTTC.

Here the CDR3 DNA reads TGTGCCAGCAGCGCGGGACAGCTCTCTGGGGCCAACGTCCTGACTTTC. It codes for CASSAGQLSGANVLTF. The gene calls are TRBV11-2 and TRBJ2-6, with D perhaps TRBD1 (7 bases). CDR1 is SGHAT, CDR2 FQNNGV, per germline. The ends were cut back, 5 bases at V and 0 bases at J, with 11 bases in the middle. This CDR3 has 16 residues.

V gene TRBV5-4 combines with J gene TRBJ2-5; the match to TRBD2 covers 12 bases. The CDR3 runs 16 residues. J gave up 1 base and V 3 bases, and 4 bases lay outside the gene matches. Germline loops: CDR1 SGHNT, CDR2 YYREEE (reference sequence). Written as DNA, the CDR3 is TGTGCCAGCAGCTCGAAACTAGCGGGGGGCCAAGAGACCCAGTACTTC. Its translation is CASSSKLAGGQETQYF.

The J gene is TRBJ2-1, the V gene TRBV9; 9 nucleotides agree with TRBD2. With V trimmed by 3 bases and J by 6 bases, 4 bases remained unmatched. The V gene's germline CDR1 is SGDLS and CDR2 YYNGEE. This CDR3 has 14 amino acids. The CDR3 region is CASSGGGGGNEQFF. The CDR3 bases are TGTGCCAGCAGCGGAGGCGGGGGGGGCAATGAGCAGTTCTTC. Full variable domain (outside the CDR3, taken from reference TRBV9 and TRBJ2-1): DSGVTQTPKHLITATGQRVTLRCSPRSGDLSVYWYQQSLDQGLQFLIQYYNGEERAKGNILERFSAQQFPDLHSELNLSSLELGDSALYFCASSGGGGGNEQFFGPGTRLTVL.

The chain recombines TRBV11-2 with TRBJ2-1; 8 bases match TRBD2. The J segment lost 6 bases and the V segment lost 1 base, leaving 2 bases of the junction unmatched. The CDR3 is 14 residues long. Germline V gene data show CDR1 as SGHAT and CDR2 as FQNNGV. CDR3 DNA: TGTGCCAGCAGCTTAGCCGGGACTAGCAATGAGCAGTTCTTC. Translating gives CASSLAGTSNEQFF.

The chain employs TRBV15 and TRBJ2-1; TRBD2 matches at 7 bases. The V segment lost 0 bases and the J segment 8 bases; nucleotides outside the gene matches: 10. The CDR3 loop spans 16 amino acids. Germline CDR1 is LNHNV and CDR2 is YYDKDF (reference sequence). CDR3 amino acids: CATSRDRPSRGDEQFF. In DNA form, the CDR3 reads TGTGCCACCAGCAGAGATAGGCCTTCCCGGGGGGATGAGCAGTTCTTC. Based on the CDR3 plus reference TRBV15 and TRBJ2-1, the full variable domain is DAMVIQNPRYQVTQFGKPVTLSCSQTLNHNVMYWYQQKSSQAPKLLFHYYDKDFNNEADTPDNFQSRRPNTSFCFLDIRSPGLGDTAMYLCATSRDRPSRGDEQFFGPGTRLTVL.

The J gene is TRBJ2-3, the V gene TRBV30; 11 nucleotides align to TRBD2. The trim removed 0 bases at V and 6 bases at J, leaving 17 bases unmatched. CDR3 length: 19 residues. Germline V CDR1 and CDR2: GTSNPN, SVGIG (reference sequence). The CDR3 coding sequence is TGTGCCTGGAGTGTACGGGGGAGAGGACTAGCGGGTTGGGATGATACGCAGTATTTT. It is translated as CAWSVRGRGLAGWDDTQYF.

V gene TRBV5-6 combines with J gene TRBJ2-7, with D possibly being TRBD1 (6 bases). The CDR3 runs to 16 residues. Trimming took 2 bases from V and 3 from J, leaving 18 bases between them. Germline values: CDR1 SGHDT, CDR2 YYEEEE. The CDR3 loop is CASSFRRLTGSYEQYF. The DNA of the CDR3 is TGTGCCAGCAGCTTCAGGAGGCTCACAGGGAGCTACGAGCAGTACTTC.

This chain links TRBV6-5 with TRBJ1-5; D unresolved. The CDR3 is made up of 13 amino acids. Looked up from germline, CDR1 is MNHEY and CDR2 is SVGAGI. Between the trimmed V and J ends, which lost 8 bases and 4 bases, there was a span of 12 bases. CDR3 DNA: TGTGCCAGCGGACTTAGGGAAAATCAGCCCCAGCATTTT. This translates into CASGLRENQPQHF.

The rearrangement joins TRBV14 to TRBJ1-1; 9 bases align to TRBD1. CDR1 is SGHDN, CDR2 FVKESK, per germline. Trimming cost V 5 bases and J 0 bases; bases outside gene matches: 1. This CDR3 is built from 14 residues. The CDR3 is CASSYRGLNTEAFF. For the CDR3, the DNA is TGTGCCAGCAGCTACAGGGGGCTGAACACTGAAGCTTTCTTT.

This chain links TRBV7-8 with TRBJ2-7, with 10 bases that match TRBD2. In germline, CDR1 is SGHVS, CDR2 FQNEAQ. With 2 bases clipped from V and 0 bases from J, the junction kept 4 bases outside the gene matches. This CDR3 spans 16 amino acids. The CDR3 DNA reads as TGTGCCAGCAGCTTACGGACTAGCGGCCTCTCCTACGAGCAGTACTTC. Residues: CASSLRTSGLSYEQYF. Using reference TRBV7-8 and TRBJ2-7 for the parts outside the CDR3, the full variable domain is GAGVSQSPRYKVAKRGQDVALRCDPISGHVSLFWYQQALGQGPEFLTYFQNEAQLDKSGLPSDRFFAERPEGSVSTLKIQRTQQEDSAVYLCASSLRTSGLSYEQYFGPGTRLTVT.

The rearrangement uses TRBV5-1 and TRBJ2-5; perhaps TRBD2 as D (6 bases). The ends were cut back, 4 bases at V and 0 bases at J, with 13 bases in the middle. This CDR3 is built from 15 residues. CDR1 is SGHRS, CDR2 YFSETQ, per germline. The CDR3 DNA follows: TGCGCCAGCAGCCCAGGGAGGACGTACCAAGAGACCCAGTACTTC. Protein sequence: CASSPGRTYQETQYF.

The chain is built from TRBV18 and TRBJ2-2; 10 positions agree with TRBD2. Germline CDR1 KGHSH, CDR2 LQKENI. J gave up 9 bases and V 1 base, and 8 bases lay outside the gene matches. The CDR3 has 16 amino acids. In nucleotides, the CDR3 is TGTGCCAGCTCACCACAACCTAGCGGGGGACTTAGGGAGCTGTTTTTT. It yields the protein CASSPQPSGGLRELFF.

The chain carries TRBV6-5 and TRBJ2-7, with 7 bases fitting TRBD1. The CDR3 consists of 15 residues. The ends lost 2 bases at V and 0 bases at J; junction bases unmatched: 4. CDR1 is MNHEY, CDR2 SVGAGI, per germline. CDR3 amino acids: CASSYIGGNSYEQYF. The CDR3 bases are TGTGCCAGCAGTTACATAGGGGGCAACTCCTACGAGCAGTACTTC.

V and J are TRBV6-1 and TRBJ2-1; possible D gene TRBD2, 6 bases. This CDR3 is 15 amino acids long. Trimming took 1 base from V and 6 from J, leaving 13 bases between them. Germline CDR1 MNHNS, CDR2 SASEGT. CDR3 bases: TGTGCCAGCAGTGAAGTTTGGGGGACTGTCAATGAGCAGTTCTTC. This gives the protein CASSEVWGTVNEQFF.

The sample holds a few counts of this clone. The rearrangement links TRBV2 to TRBJ1-1; TRBD1 matches 8 bases. This CDR3 contains 15 residues. The trim removed 4 bases at V and 6 bases at J, leaving 10 bases unmatched. Germline CDR1 is SNHLY and CDR2 is FYNNEI. In nucleotides, the CDR3 is TGTGCCAGCAGTGTTTTCCAGGGGGCCGGGGCTGAAGCTTTCTTT. Translated, it gives CASSVFQGAGAEAFF. The full variable domain, completed using reference TRBV2 and TRBJ1-1, is EPEVTQTPSHQVTQMGQEVILRCVPISNHLYFYWYRQILGQKVEFLVSFYNNEISEKSEIFDDQFSVERPDGSNFTLKIRSTKLEDSAMYFCASSVFQGAGAEAFFGQGTRLTVV.

The chain recombines TRBV27 with TRBJ2-7; no reliable D call. Trimming took off 3 bases at V and 0 bases at J, with 9 bases between the two ends. CDR1 MNHEY and CDR2 SMNVEV come from the germline V gene (reference sequence). The CDR3 is made up of 14 amino acids. CDR3: CASSLAPSSYEQYF. The CDR3 bases are TGTGCCAGCAGTTTGGCGCCTAGCTCCTACGAGCAGTACTTC.

This chain links TRBV5-4 with TRBJ2-7, with 10 nucleotides matching TRBD1. V trimming: 3 bases; J trimming: 0 bases; junction bases outside the gene matches: 3. Germline V gives CDR1 SGHNT, CDR2 YYREEE (reference sequence). The CDR3 sequence is 15 residues long. Written as DNA, the CDR3 is TGTGCCAGCAGCTCCCGGGACAGGGGCTCCTACGAGCAGTACTTC. Its protein product is CASSSRDRGSYEQYF.

The chain combines TRBV4-1 with TRBJ2-5; 7 nucleotides match TRBD2. The germline CDR1 and CDR2 sequences are MGHRA and YSYEKL. The CDR3 totals 14 residues. Trimming at V came to 0 bases and at J to 3 bases, leaving 1 base not matched to a gene. CDR3 amino acids: CASSQEGGEETQYF. Here the CDR3 DNA reads TGCGCCAGCAGCCAAGAGGGGGGGGAAGAGACCCAGTACTTC.

CDR3: CASSSTSGRYNEQFF. The CDR3 coding sequence is TGTGCCAGCAGCTCGACTAGCGGGCGCTACAATGAGCAGTTCTTC. J is TRBJ2-1 and V is TRBV7-3; 10 nucleotides match TRBD2. Germline V gene sequence: CDR1 SGHTA, CDR2 FQGTGA. With V trimmed by 4 bases and J by 3 bases, 3 bases remained unmatched. The CDR3 is made up of 15 amino acids. Based on the CDR3 plus reference TRBV7-3 and TRBJ2-1, the full variable domain is GAGVSQTPSNKVTEKGKYVELRCDPISGHTALYWYRQSLGQGPEFLIYFQGTGAADDSGLPNDRFFAVRPEGSVSTLKIQRTERGDSAVYLCASSSTSGRYNEQFFGPGTRLTVL.

This clone has just one count. This chain connects TRBV14 to TRBJ2-2; D ambiguous. Germline V gene data show CDR1 as SGHDN and CDR2 as FVKESK. V was clipped by 3 bases and J by 4 bases, with 9 bases between them. The CDR3 is 14 residues long. As DNA, the CDR3 is TGTGCCAGCAGCCATATAGCCTCCACCGGGGAGCTGTTTTTT. This codes for CASSHIASTGELFF.

This sequence joins TRBV6-6 and TRBJ2-1, with TRBD2 matching 8 bases. Germline V CDR1 and CDR2: MNHNY, SVGAGI (reference sequence). The CDR3 contains 16 residues. V was pared by 5 bases and J by 10 bases, with 16 bases of the junction left unmatched. The CDR3 protein is CASSRTPGLVRWEQFF. CDR3 sequence (DNA): TGTGCCAGCAGTCGAACGCCGGGACTAGTCAGATGGGAGCAGTTCTTC.

The V call is TRBV5-1, the J call TRBJ2-7; 7 bases agree with TRBD1. Germline V lookup: CDR1 SGHRS, CDR2 YFSETQ. The CDR3 has 15 residues. V dropped 4 bases and J dropped 0; count of bases not matched to a gene: 7. CDR3 sequence (DNA): TGCGCCAGCAGCGGTGCCCGGGACAGCTCCTACGAGCAGTACTTC. Translated, it gives CASSGARDSSYEQYF. Full variable domain (rest looked up from reference TRBV5-1 and TRBJ2-7): KAGVTQTPRYLIKTRGQQVTLSCSPISGHRSVSWYQQTPGQGLQFLFEYFSETQRNKGNFPGRFSGRQFSNSRSEMNVSTLELGDSALYLCASSGARDSSYEQYFGPGTRLTVT.

The chain has TRBV9 and TRBJ1-2; TRBD1 is a possible D gene (5 bases). V lost 0 bases and J lost 5, with 8 bases in between. This CDR3 contains 13 residues. Germline loops: CDR1 SGDLS, CDR2 YYNGEE. CDR3 residues: CASSVAGDYGYTF. CDR3 nucleotides: TGTGCCAGCAGCGTAGCGGGGGATTATGGCTACACCTTC. The full variable domain, rest sourced from reference TRBV9 and TRBJ1-2, is DSGVTQTPKHLITATGQRVTLRCSPRSGDLSVYWYQQSLDQGLQFLIQYYNGEERAKGNILERFSAQQFPDLHSELNLSSLELGDSALYFCASSVAGDYGYTFGSGTRLTVV.

The rearrangement joins TRBV2 to TRBJ2-4; TRBD2 is a possible D gene (6 bases). The germline V gene has CDR1 SNHLY and CDR2 FYNNEI. V was clipped by 3 bases and J by 0 bases, with 15 bases between them. The CDR3 runs 17 residues. CDR3 DNA: TGTGCCAGCAGTGATGATCCGCGGAGGGCAGCCAAAAACATTCAGTACTTC. This sequence encodes CASSDDPRRAAKNIQYF.